This T cell receptor beta chain appears in the sequencing data of a study of T cell responses to AZD1222 COVID-19 vaccine. Whole-study context: Analyses pooled second doses at about 4 or about 12 weeks.

Germline CDR1 is SGHDT and CDR2 is YYEEEE. The trim removed 2 bases at V and 1 base at J, leaving 3 bases unmatched. The CDR3 has 15 amino acids. Comments on this clone: No antigen is known for it.

Study-wide points: A mostly white British donor set with more females was recruited, and clonal diversity was possibly underestimated. Spike-specific TCRs gained breadth and depth after people received two AZD1222 doses.

Sequencing was performed with immunoSEQ multiplex PCR; in TCRdb, only in-frame clones are kept and a portion is missing. The data contain approximately 150,000 clones, around 90% of them singletons. Source: peripheral blood, taken on day 0 of AZD1222 vaccination. This chain joins TRBV5-6 and TRBJ1-1, with 9 nucleotides matching TRBD1. This clonotype was obtained from an adult in good health. The CDR3 is CASSFWDRANTEAFF. Here the CDR3 DNA reads TGTGCCAGCAGCTTCTGGGACAGGGCGAACACTGAAGCTTTCTTT.